This T cell receptor (beta chain) was found in a study of blood T cell repertoires in COVID-19. Original data processing: Using reference gene primer amplification, nucleated cell counts were estimated. Libraries were prepared by immunoSEQ multiplex PCR; TCRdb keeps only in-frame clonotypes and omits some of them. V, J and clone size are those of that table, while D and trimming were read from the DNA. This table has around 220,000 clones, 86% appearing once. V was shortened by 1 base and J by 6 bases, with 16 bases between the two germline ends. Germline values: CDR1 SGHTA, CDR2 FQGNSA. The CDR3 has 16 amino acids.

The J gene is TRBJ2-1, the V gene TRBV7-2; tentatively, D is TRBD2 (7 bases). The specimen sequenced was peripheral blood. This clonotype was obtained from a man aged 50 or older with acute or convalescent COVID-19. The CDR3 spells CASSLVGRRGLNEQFF. CDR3 bases: TGTGCCAGCAGCTTAGTTGGGAGGCGGGGGCTCAATGAGCAGTTCTTC.